The clone carrying this T cell receptor beta chain was counted between two and nine times. Its specificity is not known. Germline CDR1 DFQATT, CDR2 SNEGSKA (reference sequence). V lost 3 bases and J lost 3, with 18 bases in between. The CDR3 is 15 residues long. These data belong to a study of identical twins. Points from the study as a whole: A lower insertion count was a feature of abundant cord blood beta clonotypes, with no such feature in memory repertoires.

TCRdb independently ran MiXCR on the 5' RACE reads; one entry per CDR3 protein. The sample yields just over 450,000 distinct CDR3 sequences, 13% to 15% seen once. These data were also reused for a study on yellow fever vaccine responses in identical twins.

Material for sequencing was CD4+ T cells sorted from blood. The source is a young woman in good health. The chain recombines TRBV20-1 with TRBJ2-7, with D unclear. Here the CDR3 DNA reads TGCAGTGCTAGTTCGTTCGGAAACTCCCTCTACGAGCAGTACTTC. Its translation is CSASSFGNSLYEQYF.